These 5 T cell receptor beta chains were sequenced from one sample in a study of blood T cells in healthy people across ages. It was with a sample-barcoded 5' primer and a J-beta primer mix that a second PCR of about 7 to 12 cycles was run. TCRdb redid the calling of the 5' RACE reads with MiXCR, one entry per CDR3 protein. The sample includes 900,000 to 950,000 distinct CDR3 sequences, just under 30% seen only once; the top ten take roughly a tenth. The same data also went into a second study, on T cells of mothers and their children.

Sequencing input: blood. Receptor source: a woman aged 40-49 years in good health.

This clonotype was seen at least ten times. The chain carries TRBV7-8 and TRBJ1-2; tentative D call: TRBD1 (5 bases). V shed 5 bases and J shed 12 bases, with 19 bases lying between them. This CDR3 spans 13 amino acids. CDR1 is SGHVS and CDR2 is FQNEAQ in the germline V gene. As DNA, the CDR3 is TGTGCCAGCAGCCGCCAGGGCGGTCAAAGCGACACCTTC. Protein product: CASSRQGGQSDTF.

This clonotype has just a few counts. The rearrangement joins TRBV7-9 to TRBJ1-2; 10 nucleotides align to TRBD1. V was clipped by 6 bases and J by 6 bases; unmatched bases: 10. The length of the CDR3 is 15 residues. Germline CDR1 reads SEHNR; CDR2 reads FQNEAQ (reference sequence). CDR3 loop: CASRPGTGAGDGYTF. Written as DNA, the CDR3 is TGTGCCAGCAGACCCGGGACAGGGGCGGGCGATGGCTACACCTTC.

The J gene is TRBJ1-2, the V gene TRBV18, with TRBD1 matching 12 bases. Germline V gene sequence: CDR1 KGHSH, CDR2 LQKENI. The CDR3 sequence is 15 residues long. The V segment lost 5 bases and the J segment 7 bases; nucleotides outside the gene matches: 8. In DNA, the CDR3 is TGTGCCAGCTCAGCAGGGACAGGGGGCGACGGTGGCTACACCTTC. This gives the protein CASSAGTGGDGGYTF.

The V call is TRBV13, the J call TRBJ1-1; D unresolved. The CDR3 runs to 15 residues. Germline V gene data show CDR1 as PRHDT and CDR2 as FYEKMQ (reference sequence). V gave up 4 bases and J gave up 3 bases, with 15 bases separating them. As DNA, the CDR3 is TGTGCCAGCAGCTCCGAAGTGAGGATGCACACTGAAGCTTTCTTT. As protein: CASSSEVRMHTEAFF.

A remark on this clonotype: The junction and the germline gene differ at one end; a read error may be behind it. This chain joins TRBV9 and TRBJ1-4; D uncertain. In germline, CDR1 is SGDLS, CDR2 YYNGEE. This CDR3 spans 13 amino acids. CDR3 bases: TGTGCCAGCAGCGTAAGCACTAACGAAAAACTGTTTTTT. Protein: CASSVSTNEKLFF.